The sequence of this T cell receptor beta chain was determined in a study of long-term antiretroviral therapy in people with HIV. Findings of the study overall: Although diversity increased after ART, it remained lower than in transplant donor controls. Blood draws took place between about 2003 and 2017 and possibly involved older ART regimens. Clones that expanded before ART (that is, prior to treatment) dominated the repertoire at all time points.

The run of the v3.0 immunoSEQ assay was at survey level. Measured with immunoSEQ multiplex PCR; TCRdb has only the in-frame clones, and not every one. Of about 15,000 clones in the sample, approximately 91% were seen once. Germline V gene sequence: CDR1 GTSNPN, CDR2 SVGIG (reference sequence). This CDR3 has 14 amino acids. About this clone itself: Its antigen is still unknown.

The chain employs TRBV30 and TRBJ2-5; 8 bases are a match to TRBD1. The J call may be incorrect, as the DNA end agrees better with TRBJ2-7. The source is a woman aged 40 to 50 with HIV. The input for sequencing was unsorted PBMCs, taken 0.6 years after starting antiretroviral therapy. DNA for the CDR3: TGTGCCTGGAGTGGAAGGACAGGGTGGAACGAGCAGTACTTC. Its protein product is CAWSGRTGWNEQYF.